This TCR beta chain is from a study of vaccination and CD4 T cells after COVID-19. Cultured CD4+ T cells had their DNA profiled by the Oncomine TCR Beta short-read assay. TCRdb re-derived calls from the PCR reads in MiXCR, one entry per CDR3 protein. The table shows 9,500 to 10,000 distinct CDR3 sequences, with less than 40% occurring only once. Germline CDR1 reads SEHNR; CDR2 reads FQNEAQ (reference sequence). CDR3 length: 13 amino acids. V was shortened by 2 bases and J by 6 bases, with 10 bases between the two germline ends. The treatment denotes: roughly ten-day PBMC culture with coronavirus spike peptide pools or control peptides (ViraFEST assay). CD4+ T cells that came from the unexposed donor were collected before the COVID-19 pandemic (2011-2018). ViraFEST relied on peptide pools to expand antigen-specific T cells; the TCRs were sequenced afterward. About this clonotype: Its antigen is as yet unknown.

Sequenced material: CD4+ T cells from blood, cultured in vitro. This chain connects TRBV7-9 to TRBJ1-1; no firm D call. The TCR originated in a human donor in good health. CDR3 loop: CASSLKGGAEAFF. CDR3 nucleotide sequence: TGTGCCAGCAGCTTAAAGGGAGGAGCTGAAGCTTTCTTT.